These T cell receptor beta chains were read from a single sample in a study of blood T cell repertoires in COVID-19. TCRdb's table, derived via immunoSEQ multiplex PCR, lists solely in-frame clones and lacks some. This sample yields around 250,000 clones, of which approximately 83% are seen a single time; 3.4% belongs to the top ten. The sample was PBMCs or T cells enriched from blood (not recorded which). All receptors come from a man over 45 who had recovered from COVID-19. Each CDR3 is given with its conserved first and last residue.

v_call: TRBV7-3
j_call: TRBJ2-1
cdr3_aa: CASSLTSGIMFF

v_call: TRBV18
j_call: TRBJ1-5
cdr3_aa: CASSRTGGISNQPQHF

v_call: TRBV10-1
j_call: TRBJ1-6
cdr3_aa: CASSGQGGFSPLHF

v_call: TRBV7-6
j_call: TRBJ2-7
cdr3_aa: CASSLQASGTYEQYF

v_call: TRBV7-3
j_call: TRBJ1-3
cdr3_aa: CASSLGQGNTIYF

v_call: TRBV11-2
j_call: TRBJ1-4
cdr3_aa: CASSESGTNEKLFF

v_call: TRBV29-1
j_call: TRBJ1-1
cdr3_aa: CSVSPGQTNTEAFF

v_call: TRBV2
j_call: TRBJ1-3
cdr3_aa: CASSDQGLGNTIYF

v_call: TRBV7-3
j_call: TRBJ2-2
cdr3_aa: CASSFTGSGELFF

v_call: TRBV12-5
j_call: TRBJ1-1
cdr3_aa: CASELGQGVGTEAFF

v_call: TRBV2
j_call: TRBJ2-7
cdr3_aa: CASTRDRETYEQYF

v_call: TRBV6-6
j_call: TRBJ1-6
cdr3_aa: CASSRRHGGTASPLHF

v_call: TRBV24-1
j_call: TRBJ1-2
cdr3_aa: CATSVRDRDYGYTF

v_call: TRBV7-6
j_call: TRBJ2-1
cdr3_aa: CASSSTALSSGEQFF

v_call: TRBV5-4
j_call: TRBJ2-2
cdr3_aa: CASSLDRGSSGELFF

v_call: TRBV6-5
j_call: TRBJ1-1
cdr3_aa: CASRDRAYTEAFF

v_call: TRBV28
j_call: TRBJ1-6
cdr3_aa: CASTGFNSPLHF

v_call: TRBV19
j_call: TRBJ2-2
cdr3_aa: CASSSLQEANTGELFF

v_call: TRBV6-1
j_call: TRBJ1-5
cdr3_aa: CASSGGWGQRNQPQHF

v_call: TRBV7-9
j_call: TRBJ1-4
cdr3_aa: CASSPRQGLLATNEKLFF

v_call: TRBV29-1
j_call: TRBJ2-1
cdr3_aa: CSVQGGQGYGEQFF

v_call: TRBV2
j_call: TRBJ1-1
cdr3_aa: CASSLYTEAFF

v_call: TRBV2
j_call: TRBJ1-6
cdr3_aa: CASQSATRGYYSPLHF

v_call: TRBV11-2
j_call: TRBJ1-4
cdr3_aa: CASSWTDRGNEKLFF

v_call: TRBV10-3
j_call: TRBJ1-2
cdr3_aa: CAISEGTEANYGYTF

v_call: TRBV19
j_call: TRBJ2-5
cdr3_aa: CASSIGFSKYQETQYF

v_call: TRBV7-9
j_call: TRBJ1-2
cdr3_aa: CASSFTTGTNYGYTF

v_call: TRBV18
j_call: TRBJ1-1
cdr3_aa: CASLFDQGNTEAFF

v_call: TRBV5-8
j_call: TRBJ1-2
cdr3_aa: CASSLTDSDYGYTF

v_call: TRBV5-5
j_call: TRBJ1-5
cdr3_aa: CASSRTTATGSNQPQHF

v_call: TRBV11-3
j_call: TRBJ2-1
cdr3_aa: CASSPPQYNEQFF

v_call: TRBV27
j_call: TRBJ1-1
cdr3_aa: CASSFRHQGTEAFF

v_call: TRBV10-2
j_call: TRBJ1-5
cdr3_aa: CASEDSRGSFSNQPQHF

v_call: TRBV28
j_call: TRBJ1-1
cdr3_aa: CASTPQDTEAFF

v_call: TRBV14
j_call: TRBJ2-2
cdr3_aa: CASSHKVSNRWPGELFF

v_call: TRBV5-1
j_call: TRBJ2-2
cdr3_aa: CASSLAQGFVTGELFF

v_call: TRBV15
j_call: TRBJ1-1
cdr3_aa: CATSLRQGAFF

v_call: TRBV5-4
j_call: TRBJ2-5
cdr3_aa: CASSFALRDSQETQYF

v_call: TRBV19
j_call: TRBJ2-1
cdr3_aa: CASSLTGTGGRELWQFF

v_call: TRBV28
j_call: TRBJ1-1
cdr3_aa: CASSLTVARNTEAFF

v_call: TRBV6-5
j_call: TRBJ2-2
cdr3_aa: CASSYSEGVAGELFF

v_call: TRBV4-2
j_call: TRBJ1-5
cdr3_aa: CASSQTGDRDNQPQHF

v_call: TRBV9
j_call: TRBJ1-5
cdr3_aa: CASSRTAAGGQPQHF

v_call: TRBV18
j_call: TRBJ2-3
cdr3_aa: CASSPGLAGTDTQYF

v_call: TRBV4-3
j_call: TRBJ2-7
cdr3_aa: CASSHGGLAGSSGYEQYF

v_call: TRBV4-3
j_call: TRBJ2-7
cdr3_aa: CASSQDLIGSRYEQYF

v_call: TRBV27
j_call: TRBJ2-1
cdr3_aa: CASPLGADSYNEQFF

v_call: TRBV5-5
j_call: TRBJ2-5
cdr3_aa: CASSHHETGKGETQYF

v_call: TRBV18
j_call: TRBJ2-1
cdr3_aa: CASSTGADEQFF

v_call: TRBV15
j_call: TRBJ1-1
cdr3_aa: CATSRTDRVLLGYTEAFF

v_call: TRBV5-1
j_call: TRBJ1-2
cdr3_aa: CASSLAQGGFTVSGGYTF

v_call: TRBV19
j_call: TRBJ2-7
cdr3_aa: CASSPREARQYF

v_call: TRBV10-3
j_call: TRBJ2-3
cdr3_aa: CAISPQAGGLTDTQYF

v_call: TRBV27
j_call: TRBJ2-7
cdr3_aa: CASSLSLRTGRGEQYF

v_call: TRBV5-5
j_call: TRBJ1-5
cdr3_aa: CASTRDRDQPQHF

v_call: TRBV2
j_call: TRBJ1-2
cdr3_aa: CASVTQGTGVVVDYGYTF

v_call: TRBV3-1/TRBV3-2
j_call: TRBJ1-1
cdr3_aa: CASNRQGLGTEAFF